This T cell receptor beta chain was sequenced during a study of CD8+ T cells in alopecia areata. Study summary: A regimen of oral tofacitinib, 5 to 10 mg twice daily, was given to treated patients. Notes on the study in general: The study found higher clonality in lesional than normal scalp, especially in alopecia totalis/universalis.

CDR3 size: 15 residues. V shed 0 bases and J shed 0 bases, with 9 bases lying between them. Germline V gives CDR1 LGHNA, CDR2 YNFKEQ. On this clone: Its cognate antigen is unknown.

cDNA reverse transcribed from extracted RNA served as the sequencing template. The assay was immunoSEQ multiplex PCR, and TCRdb's table has in-frame clones only and misses some. The sample shows hundreds of thousands of clones, around three fifths of them seen only once. The sample consisted of CD4+ T cells sorted from blood, taken at week 0. V and J are TRBV4-2 and TRBJ2-7; no clear D gene. This receptor was identified in a human donor with alopecia areata. The CDR3 region is CASSQDQGPSYEQYF. In DNA, the CDR3 is TGTGCCAGCAGCCAAGATCAAGGGCCCTCCTACGAGCAGTACTTC.